The sample holds a few counts of the clone carrying this T cell receptor (beta chain). Its target is unknown. These data belong to a study of CD8+ T cells in alopecia areata. The study, taken as a whole, reports: Persistence in scalp and blood during tofacitinib was observed for many expanded lesional clones. Scalp clonality, together with expanded CD8+ clones among the top 100, fell significantly with tofacitinib.

After isolation, RNA underwent reverse transcription to generate cDNA as the sequencing template. TCRdb's table, derived via immunoSEQ multiplex PCR, lists solely in-frame clones and lacks some. This sample has roughly 73,000 clones, with 29% found just once. There are 14 residues in the CDR3. The V gene end was trimmed by 6 bases and the J gene end by 4 bases; junction bases not matched to a gene: 5. The germline CDR1 and CDR2 sequences are SGHTA and FQGNSA. Treatment described: oral pan-JAK inhibitor, 5-10 mg twice daily. The receptor was isolated from a human donor with alopecia areata. The V gene is TRBV7-2, the J gene TRBJ1-5; 8 positions match TRBD1. The material sequenced was CD8+ T cells sorted from blood, taken at week 4, from a patient treated with tofacitinib. In DNA form, the CDR3 reads TGTGCCAGCAGTCCGACAGGGGCTAATCAGCCCCAGCATTTT. It translates to CASSPTGANQPQHF.